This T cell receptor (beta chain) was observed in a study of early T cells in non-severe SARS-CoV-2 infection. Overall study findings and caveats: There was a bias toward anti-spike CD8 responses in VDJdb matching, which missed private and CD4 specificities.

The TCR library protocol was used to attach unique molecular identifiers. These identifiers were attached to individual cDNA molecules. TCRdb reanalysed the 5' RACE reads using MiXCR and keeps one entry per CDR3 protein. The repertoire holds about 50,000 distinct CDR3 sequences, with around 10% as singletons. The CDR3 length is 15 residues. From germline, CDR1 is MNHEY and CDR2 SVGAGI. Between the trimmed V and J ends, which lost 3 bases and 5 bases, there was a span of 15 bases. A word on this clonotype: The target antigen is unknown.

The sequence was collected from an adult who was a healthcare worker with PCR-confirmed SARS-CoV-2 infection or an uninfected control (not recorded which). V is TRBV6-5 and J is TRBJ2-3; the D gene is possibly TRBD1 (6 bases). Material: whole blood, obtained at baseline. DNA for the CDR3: TGTGCCAGCAGTTATTCCAGGGGTGTGGAAGATACGCAGTATTTT. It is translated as CASSYSRGVEDTQYF.